A selection of T cell receptor beta chains follows, all from one sample in a study of long-term antiretroviral therapy in people with HIV. Assay: immunoSEQ multiplex PCR; the TCRdb copy retains only in-frame clones and omits some. The data contain some 48,000 clones, 80% to 90% of them seen just once; the ten biggest clones take up under 3.5%. The source material was unsorted PBMCs, sampled 0.8 years after starting antiretroviral therapy. The receptors were sampled from a woman aged 18-30 years with HIV. CDR3s include the opening cysteine and the closing phenylalanine or tryptophan. The D gene is left open where the match is weak. Clone size is not always given. Where it is, it says once, few, many or a class for expanded clones.

clone_size,v_call,j_call,d_call,cdr3_aa,cdr3_nt
once,TRBV5-1,TRBJ1-3,TRBD1,CASSPEGTGVGNTIYF,TGCGCCAGCAGCCCGGAGGGGACAGGGGTTGGAAACACCATATATTTT
-,TRBV19,TRBJ1-2,-,CASSIGLINTF,TGTGCCAGTAGTATAGGACTGATTAATACCTTC
once,TRBV6-5,TRBJ2-1,TRBD2,CASSPPAGGPGEQFF,TGTGCCAGCAGTCCTCCCGCGGGAGGGCCAGGTGAGCAGTTCTTC
-,TRBV5-1,TRBJ2-7,TRBD2,CASSLAGRTYEQYF,TGCGCCAGCAGCCTAGCGGGAAGGACCTACGAGCAGTACTTC
-,TRBV10-3,TRBJ2-2,-,CAISESAFRAGELFF,TGTGCCATCAGTGAGTCGGCGTTCCGGGCCGGGGAGCTGTTTTTT
few,TRBV27,TRBJ1-2,-,CASSPLQLQRTGYGYTF,TGTGCCAGCAGTCCACTCCAGTTACAGCGAACGGGCTATGGCTACACCTTC
once,TRBV27,TRBJ2-1,TRBD2,CASSSPLAGGLNNEQFF,TGTGCCAGCAGTTCCCCCCTAGCGGGAGGGCTTAACAATGAGCAGTTCTTC
-,TRBV7-8,TRBJ2-5,TRBD2,CASWWAGGPGGRRETQYF,TGTGCCAGCTGGTGGGCGGGAGGGCCCGGTGGACGAAGGGAGACCCAGTACTTC
-,TRBV9,TRBJ1-1,-,CASSTAPVPNTEAFF,TGTGCCAGCAGCACGGCCCCAGTTCCCAACACTGAAGCTTTCTTT
-,TRBV15,TRBJ2-1,-,CATSRGPYNEQFF,TGTGCCACCAGCAGAGGCCCGTACAATGAGCAGTTCTTC
-,TRBV6-6,TRBJ1-2,-,CASSYSGRDYGYTF,TGTGCCAGCAGTTACTCGGGCAGGGACTATGGCTACACCTTC
few,TRBV11-3,TRBJ2-7,TRBD1,CASSSIRTGRNEQYF,TGTGCCAGCAGCAGTATACGGACAGGGAGGAACGAGCAGTACTTC
-,TRBV5-7,TRBJ2-3,-,CASRPHRATDTQYF,TGTGCCAGCAGACCCCACAGGGCCACAGATACGCAGTATTTT
-,TRBV7-2,TRBJ2-7,TRBD2,CASSLGLAGGFSYEQYF,TGTGCCAGCAGCTTAGGACTAGCGGGAGGCTTCTCCTACGAGCAGTACTTC
-,TRBV29-1,TRBJ1-4,-,CSVSVANEKLFF,TGCAGCGTATCTGTGGCTAATGAAAAACTGTTTTTT
-,TRBV11-3,TRBJ2-1,TRBD2,CASSFGLAGVQWEQFF,TGTGCCAGCAGCTTTGGACTAGCGGGAGTGCAATGGGAGCAGTTCTTC
few,TRBV7-2,TRBJ2-3,-,CASSPGTLTTDTQYF,TGTGCCAGCAGTCCCGGGACACTAACCACAGATACGCAGTATTTT
-,TRBV4-3,TRBJ2-3,-,CASSQAPRGTTDTQYF,TGCGCCAGCAGCCAAGCCCCGAGGGGCACCACAGATACGCAGTATTTT
-,TRBV7-3,TRBJ1-2,-,CASSLNPGALYGYTF,TGTGCCAGCAGCTTAAACCCAGGGGCCCTCTATGGCTACACCTTC
once,TRBV6-5,TRBJ2-3,TRBD1,CASRAKDRASDTQYF,TGTGCCAGCAGAGCTAAGGACAGGGCGTCAGATACGCAGTATTTT
-,TRBV18,TRBJ1-1,-,CASSQTTDSNEAFF,TGTGCCAGCTCACAAACGACAGATTCAAATGAAGCTTTCTTT
-,TRBV7-6,TRBJ2-7,-,CASSGKEGAGNEQYF,TGTGCCAGCAGCGGGAAGGAGGGGGCCGGCAACGAGCAGTACTTC
-,TRBV28,TRBJ1-2,TRBD1,CASSLRQGADGYTF,TGTGCCAGCAGTTTACGACAGGGAGCCGATGGCTACACCTTC
few,TRBV6-5,TRBJ2-7,TRBD1,CASRRPGQGAYEQYF,TGTGCCAGCAGGCGCCCGGGACAGGGGGCCTACGAGCAGTACTTC
few,TRBV7-3,TRBJ2-6,TRBD1,CASSSSTGSGANVLTF,TGTGCCAGCAGCTCGTCGACAGGGTCTGGGGCCAACGTCCTGACTTTC
-,TRBV11-2,TRBJ2-2,-,CASSQLTGLGGTGELFF,TGTGCCAGCAGCCAACTGACGGGTCTAGGGGGGACCGGGGAGCTGTTTTTT
-,TRBV7-3,TRBJ2-3,TRBD2,CASSSLAGGPDTQYF,TGTGCCAGCAGCTCACTAGCGGGAGGCCCAGATACGCAGTATTTT
few,TRBV7-9,TRBJ2-2,TRBD1,CASSSRTGNTGELFF,TGTGCCAGCAGCTCACGGACAGGAAACACCGGGGAGCTGTTTTTT
-,TRBV11-1,TRBJ1-2,-,CASSLTPHSRTYGYTF,TGTGCCAGCAGCTTGACCCCTCACAGTAGGACCTATGGCTACACCTTC
-,TRBV7-2,TRBJ2-4,TRBD2,CASSREAGVKNIQYF,TGTGCCAGCAGCCGTGAAGCGGGAGTGAAAAACATTCAGTACTTC
-,TRBV2,TRBJ2-1,TRBD2,CASSEGSGASQNEQFF,TGTGCCAGCAGTGAAGGTAGCGGGGCATCCCAGAATGAGCAGTTCTTC
-,TRBV5-1,TRBJ2-7,-,CASSLVQGSHEQYF,TGCGCCAGCAGCTTGGTGCAGGGGTCTCACGAGCAGTACTTC
-,TRBV6-1,TRBJ1-2,-,CASSDWGANGYTF,TGTGCCAGCAGTGATTGGGGCGCGAACGGCTACACCTTC
-,TRBV19,TRBJ1-4,-,CASSIGGVRFEKLFF,TGTGCCAGTAGTATAGGGGGAGTCAGGTTTGAAAAACTGTTTTTT
-,TRBV6-6,TRBJ2-7,-,CASSYSSGEGYEQYF,TGTGCCAGCAGTTACTCGAGTGGGGAAGGCTACGAGCAGTACTTC
-,TRBV25-1,TRBJ2-5,TRBD2,CASSDGGETQYF,TGTGCCAGCAGTGACGGGGGGGAGACCCAGTACTTC
-,TRBV18,TRBJ2-1,-,CASSLPLLEMGDEQFF,TGTGCCAGCTCTCTCCCACTACTAGAAATGGGAGATGAGCAGTTCTTC
once,TRBV5-6,TRBJ2-4,-,CASSSGNANIQYF,TGTGCCAGCAGCTCCGGCAACGCAAACATTCAGTACTTC
once,TRBV5-1,TRBJ2-7,TRBD1,CASSLAGQGTYEQYF,TGCGCCAGCAGCTTAGCAGGACAGGGAACCTACGAGCAGTACTTC
-,TRBV5-1,TRBJ1-5,-,CASSLGGEPRQPQHF,TGCGCCAGCAGCTTGGGGGGGGAGCCCCGTCAGCCCCAGCATTTT
-,TRBV5-5,TRBJ1-1,-,CASSLGQGLLGGTEAFF,TGTGCCAGCAGCTTGGGCCAGGGCCTCCTGGGGGGAACTGAAGCTTTCTTT
-,TRBV9,TRBJ2-1,TRBD2,CASSTSGSSYNEQFF,TGTGCCAGCAGCACTAGCGGGTCCTCCTACAATGAGCAGTTCTTC
-,TRBV5-6,TRBJ2-1,-,CASFNTLSYNEQFF,TGTGCCAGCTTCAACACCCTCTCCTACAATGAGCAGTTCTTC
-,TRBV7-3,TRBJ2-5,-,CASSPNGAMETQYF,TGTGCCAGCAGCCCCAATGGAGCGATGGAGACCCAGTACTTC
-,TRBV7-9,TRBJ1-4,-,CASSSSGGVEKLFF,TGTGCCAGCAGTTCCTCGGGGGGGGTTGAAAAACTGTTTTTT
few,TRBV7-9,TRBJ2-7,-,CASSPPLGLTDVPYEQYF,TGTGCCAGCAGCCCCCCTCTCGGTCTGACGGACGTCCCCTACGAGCAGTACTTC
-,TRBV27,TRBJ2-7,-,CASSLGRGLEQYF,TGTGCCAGCAGTCTTGGGCGCGGGCTCGAGCAGTACTTC
-,TRBV27,TRBJ2-5,-,CASSFYPARGFRQETQYF,TGTGCCAGCAGTTTTTACCCTGCTCGGGGCTTTCGTCAAGAGACCCAGTACTTC
few,TRBV27,TRBJ1-2,-,CASSAPNYGYTF,TGTGCCAGCAGTGCCCCTAACTATGGCTACACCTTC
-,TRBV7-8,TRBJ2-3,-,CASSDSRPLTDTQYF,TGTGCCAGCAGCGACTCACGTCCACTCACAGATACGCAGTATTTT
-,TRBV11-2,TRBJ2-4,TRBD2,CASSSGLAGGNIQYF,TGTGCCAGCAGCTCCGGACTAGCGGGAGGAAACATTCAGTACTTC
-,TRBV7-2,TRBJ2-3,TRBD2,CASSLSGKADTQYF,TGTGCCAGCAGCCTTAGCGGGAAGGCAGATACGCAGTATTTT
-,TRBV7-8,TRBJ2-3,TRBD1,CASSPDRAQFSSTDTQYF,TGTGCCAGCAGCCCGGACAGGGCACAGTTCTCCTCCACAGATACGCAGTATTTT
-,TRBV4-1,TRBJ1-1,TRBD1,CASSQGQGGDTEAFF,TGCGCCAGCAGCCAAGGACAGGGGGGGGACACTGAAGCTTTCTTT
few,TRBV4-2,TRBJ2-2,-,CASSQEEKKAGELFF,TGTGCCAGCAGCCAAGAGGAAAAAAAAGCCGGGGAGCTGTTTTTT
-,TRBV2,TRBJ1-1,-,CASRQDRQMNTEAFF,TGTGCCAGCAGGCAGGACCGCCAGATGAACACTGAAGCTTTCTTT
-,TRBV29-1,TRBJ2-7,TRBD1,CSVEDAGQGSYEQYF,TGCAGCGTTGAAGACGCCGGACAGGGGTCCTACGAGCAGTACTTC
once,TRBV6-6,TRBJ1-5,-,CASRRSPQSNQPQHF,TGTGCCAGCAGGAGGTCCCCGCAGAGCAATCAGCCCCAGCATTTT
-,TRBV6-6,TRBJ1-1,-,CASSSRAFF,TGTGCCAGCAGTTCCCGAGCTTTCTTT
-,TRBV10-1,TRBJ1-5,-,CASTPLKRYSQPQHF,TGCGCCAGCACCCCCCTGAAGAGATATAGTCAGCCCCAGCATTTT